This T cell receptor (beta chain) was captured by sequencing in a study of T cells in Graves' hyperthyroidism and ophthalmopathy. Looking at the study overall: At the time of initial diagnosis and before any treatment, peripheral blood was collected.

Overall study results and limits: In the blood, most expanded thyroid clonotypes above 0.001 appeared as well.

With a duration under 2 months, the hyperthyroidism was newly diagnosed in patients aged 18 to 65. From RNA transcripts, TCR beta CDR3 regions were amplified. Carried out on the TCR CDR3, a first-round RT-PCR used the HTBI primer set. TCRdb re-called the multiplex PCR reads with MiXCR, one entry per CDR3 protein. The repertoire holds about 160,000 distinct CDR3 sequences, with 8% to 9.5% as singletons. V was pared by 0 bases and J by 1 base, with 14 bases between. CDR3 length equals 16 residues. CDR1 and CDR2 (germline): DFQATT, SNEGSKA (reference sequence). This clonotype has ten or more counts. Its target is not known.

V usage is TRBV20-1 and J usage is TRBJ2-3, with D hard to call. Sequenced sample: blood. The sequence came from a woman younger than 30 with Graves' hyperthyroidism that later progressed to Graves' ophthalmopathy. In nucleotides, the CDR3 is TGCAGTGCTAGAGATCTCGGGTCGGCGGGCACAGATACGCAGTATTTT. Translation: CSARDLGSAGTDTQYF.